The subject of this entry is one TCR beta chain. Its specificity is not known. This record belongs to a study of T cells in localized non-small cell lung cancer. Study-wide points: Elevated circulating T cell density in blood was associated with longer overall survival. Across samples, adjacent lung featured a median roughly 50 of the top 100 tumor clones. Heterogeneity within the tumor remains possible, as just one region underwent sequencing. The greatest T cell clonality was found in uninvolved adjacent lung (higher than in tumor).

Sequencing used immunoSEQ multiplex PCR; TCRdb keeps in-frame clones, though not all of them. The table shows 2,500 to 3,500 clones, with around 30% occurring only once. The sequence was obtained from a woman aged 35-75 years with stage I lung adenocarcinoma. Sequencing was performed on normal lung tissue next to the tumor, taken before any cancer treatment.

The CDR3 is CASSIRGEGSNQPQHF. CDR3 in DNA: TGTGCCAGTAGTATAAGGGGGGAAGGGAGCAATCAGCCCCAGCATTTT. This chain connects TRBV19 to TRBJ1-5, with a tentative D call TRBD1 (6 bases). V was pared by 2 bases and J by 1 base, with 12 bases between. CDR1 and CDR2 (germline): LNHDA, SQIVND (reference sequence). The CDR3 is 16 residues long.